A single sample gave rise to the 27 T cell receptor beta chains below, sequenced in a study of T cell responses to AZD1222 COVID-19 vaccine. TCRdb's table, derived via immunoSEQ multiplex PCR, lists solely in-frame clones and lacks some. The sample lists roughly 100,000 clones; around 89% were seen once. The sequencing used peripheral blood, collected on day 0 of AZD1222 vaccination. These receptors were taken from an adult in good health.

J is TRBJ2-7 and V is TRBV14, with 9 positions matching TRBD1. The J segment lost 0 bases and the V segment lost 4 bases, leaving 7 bases of the junction unmatched. Germline V gene sequence: CDR1 SGHDN, CDR2 FVKESK. CDR3 length: 16 amino acids. The CDR3 region is CASSLGRDRVSYEQYF. As DNA, the CDR3 is TGTGCCAGCAGCCTAGGCCGGGACAGGGTCTCCTACGAGCAGTACTTC.

The chain links TRBV23-1 to TRBJ1-5; D is undetermined. TRBV23-1 is assigned to the ORF class and has an uncertain function. The CDR3 consists of 18 residues. Trimming removed 0 bases at V and 0 bases at J, with 15 bases between. In DNA form, the CDR3 reads TGCGCCAGCAGTCAATCCCCAGACAAGAGCCTTAGCAATCAGCCCCAGCATTTT. It encodes CASSQSPDKSLSNQPQHF.

This chain links TRBV2 with TRBJ2-4; D gene ambiguous. V was shortened by 4 bases and J by 12 bases, with 22 bases between the two germline ends. The CDR3 is made up of 15 amino acids. Germline CDR1 SNHLY, CDR2 FYNNEI. The CDR3 region has the DNA TGTGCCAGCAGTGTTGGTGCAGCTCCCAGTGTTAGTCAGTACTTC. Its protein product is CASSVGAAPSVSQYF.

This rearrangement joins TRBV7-7 to TRBJ2-1; 7 bases are shared with TRBD2. The ends lost 5 bases at V and 8 bases at J; junction bases unmatched: 15. Germline V gives CDR1 SSHAT, CDR2 FNYEAQ (reference sequence). This CDR3 region has 16 residues. The DNA for the CDR3 is TGTGCCAGCAGCCCTATGGGGGGGGAGGGCCCAGATGAGCAGTTCTTC. This sequence encodes CASSPMGGEGPDEQFF.

This clone was seen just once. The V gene is TRBV19, the J gene TRBJ2-3; D tentatively reads TRBD1 or TRBD2 (5 bases each). Germline CDR1 LNHDA, CDR2 SQIVND (reference sequence). V dropped 6 bases and J dropped 6 bases, with 10 bases sitting between them. The CDR3 totals 12 residues. The CDR3 coding sequence is TGTGCCAGTAGGGGGGTGGAGGATACGCAGTATTTT. Protein: CASRGVEDTQYF.

The J gene is TRBJ1-2, the V gene TRBV15; 7 positions agree with TRBD1. V lost 3 bases to trimming and J lost 11 bases; unmatched junction nucleotides: 6. Germline V gene sequence: CDR1 LNHNV, CDR2 YYDKDF (reference sequence). This CDR3 is 12 amino acids long. CDR3 residues: CATSRDNRGYTF. The DNA of the CDR3 is TGTGCCACCAGCAGGGACAACAGGGGTTACACCTTC.

The V call is TRBV3-1 (or the pseudogene TRBV3-2), the J call TRBJ2-2, with TRBD1 matching over 8 bases. Germline V CDR1 and CDR2: LGHDT, YNNKEL (reference sequence). The V gene end was trimmed by 7 bases and the J gene end by 5 bases; junction bases not matched to a gene: 9. This CDR3 region has 15 residues. The CDR3 coding sequence is TGTGCCAGCAAGGACAGGGAAACTGGGACCGGGGAGCTGTTTTTT. Amino acid sequence: CASKDRETGTGELFF.

The chain joins TRBV9 to TRBJ2-5; TRBD1 is a possible D gene (6 bases). Germline loops: CDR1 SGDLS, CDR2 YYNGEE. There are 14 residues in the CDR3. V was clipped by 0 bases and J by 3 bases, with 9 bases between them. The CDR3 bases are TGTGCCAGCAGCGTAGCACAGGGTGAAGAGACCCAGTACTTC. Its protein product is CASSVAQGEETQYF.

The chain carries TRBV6-2 or TRBV6-3 and TRBJ2-7; D gene ambiguous. In germline, CDR1 is MNHEY, CDR2 SVGEGT. V was shortened by 6 bases and J by 2 bases, with 11 bases between the two germline ends. This CDR3 is 13 amino acids long. This CDR3 is CASSPRTAYEQYF. In nucleotides, the CDR3 is TGTGCCAGCAGCCCTCGGACGGCCTACGAGCAGTACTTC.

This chain links TRBV7-3 with TRBJ2-1; 9 bases are a match to TRBD2. This CDR3 contains 16 residues. Unmatched junction bases numbered 6, after V lost 0 bases and J lost 6 bases. Germline V gene lookup returns CDR1 SGHTA and CDR2 FQGTGA. CDR3 region: CASSLTGGSGSNEQFF. CDR3 nucleotides: TGTGCCAGCAGCTTAACCGGTGGTAGCGGGAGCAATGAGCAGTTCTTC.

For the CDR3, the DNA is TGTGCCAGCAGCTTAGGTCTTACTGGTGAGCAGTTCTTC. Translation: CASSLGLTGEQFF. J is TRBJ2-1 and V is TRBV11-3; D gene uncertain. CDR3 size: 13 residues. CDR1 SGHNT and CDR2 YENEEA come from the germline V gene. Trimming shortened V by 1 base and J by 9 bases, and 10 bases separated the two germline ends.

About this clone: The junction and the germline gene differ at one end; a read error may be behind it. The chain has TRBV7-7 and TRBJ2-2; D gene uncertain. CDR1 and CDR2 from the germline V gene are SSHAT and FNYEAQ (reference sequence). The CDR3 is 13 residues long. DNA for the CDR3: TGTGCTAGCAGCTTAGTATTCACCGGGGAGCTGTTTTTT. Translated: CASSLVFTGELFF.

In this sample, this clone turned up a few times. This chain connects TRBV28 to TRBJ2-2; D is unclear. This CDR3 region has 13 residues. Germline V gene sequence: CDR1 MDHEN, CDR2 SYDVKM. V was trimmed by 6 bases and J by 0 bases, leaving 5 bases between them. The CDR3 spells CASRLSNTGELFF. CDR3 nucleotide sequence: TGTGCCAGCAGACTATCGAACACCGGGGAGCTGTTTTTT.

This chain connects TRBV5-1 to TRBJ2-2; 8 positions match TRBD2. The CDR3 is made up of 17 amino acids. Germline-derived CDR1 and CDR2 are SGHRS and YFSETQ. The V gene end was trimmed by 3 bases and the J gene end by 3 bases; junction bases not matched to a gene: 10. The CDR3 DNA is TGCGCCAGCAGCTCACGGAGCGGGAGTGGGTACACCGGGGAGCTGTTTTTT. This encodes CASSSRSGSGYTGELFF. Supplemented by reference TRBV5-1 and TRBJ2-2, the full variable domain reads KAGVTQTPRYLIKTRGQQVTLSCSPISGHRSVSWYQQTPGQGLQFLFEYFSETQRNKGNFPGRFSGRQFSNSRSEMNVSTLELGDSALYLCASSSRSGSGYTGELFFGEGSRLTVL.

The chain employs TRBV2 and TRBJ2-2, with TRBD2 matching over 11 bases. This CDR3 spans 14 amino acids. Germline V gives CDR1 SNHLY, CDR2 FYNNEI. V lost 7 bases, J lost 5 bases, and 3 bases stayed unmatched. In DNA, the CDR3 is TGTGCCAGCACGGCTAGCGGGAGGACCGGGGAGCTGTTTTTT. Its protein product is CASTASGRTGELFF.

Regarding this clone: The junction and the germline gene differ at one end; a read error may be behind it. The chain recombines TRBV7-7 with TRBJ2-5; D not certain. Germline loops: CDR1 SSHAT, CDR2 FNYEAQ (reference sequence). The CDR3 has 14 residues. CDR3 amino acids: CASSFGGPQETQYF. For the CDR3, the DNA is TGTGCTAGCAGCTTTGGCGGCCCCCAAGAGACCCAGTACTTC.

The rearrangement links TRBV7-8 to TRBJ1-5; no clear D gene. With 2 bases removed from V and 7 bases from J, the gap between germline ends came to 6 bases. Germline V gene data show CDR1 as SGHVS and CDR2 as FQNEAQ. The length of the CDR3 is 12 residues. CDR3 sequence reads: CASSLLLQPQHF. In nucleotides, the CDR3 is TGTGCCAGCAGCTTACTCTTACAGCCCCAGCATTTT.

The chain recombines TRBV4-2 with TRBJ1-5; no reliable D call. Germline V gene lookup returns CDR1 LGHNA and CDR2 YNFKEQ. V was cut by 0 bases and J by 2 bases, with 8 bases left in between. The CDR3 covers 15 residues. DNA for the CDR3: TGTGCCAGCAGCCAAGACGGCACCGGCAATCAGCCCCAGCATTTT. Amino acids: CASSQDGTGNQPQHF.

The J gene is TRBJ2-7, the V gene TRBV7-2; the D gene is possibly TRBD2 (5 bases). V shed 5 bases and J shed 5 bases, with 13 bases lying between them. CDR1 is SGHTA, CDR2 FQGNSA, per germline. The CDR3 is 13 amino acids. For the CDR3, the DNA is TGTGCCAGCAGCCGCGGGTCGGGGAACGAGCAGTACTTC. It specifies CASSRGSGNEQYF.

This clone is labeled medium-sized. This chain connects TRBV28 to TRBJ1-2; possibly TRBD1 for D (5 bases). The germline gives CDR1 MDHEN, CDR2 SYDVKM. Trimming removed 4 bases at V and 10 bases at J, with 22 bases between. This CDR3 region has 15 residues. CDR3 DNA: TGTGCCAGCAGTTCCGATTTTTTGACAGTGCTCCACTACACCTTC. Its translation is CASSSDFLTVLHYTF.

The V and J genes are TRBV27 and TRBJ2-5; a weak D match, TRBD2 (5 bases). The CDR3 sequence is 14 residues long. The V gene lost 5 bases and the J gene lost 7 bases, with 17 bases spanning the gap. Germline V CDR1 and CDR2: MNHEY, SMNVEV (reference sequence). The CDR3 loop is CASSPRTVVGTQYF. The CDR3, as DNA: TGTGCCAGCAGTCCACGGACTGTCGTGGGGACCCAGTACTTC.

This chain joins TRBV6-5 and TRBJ1-5, with no clear D. The CDR3 is 15 residues long. Trimming removed 0 bases at V and 3 bases at J, with 9 bases between. Germline assignment: CDR1 MNHEY and CDR2 SVGAGI. CDR3 bases: TGTGCCAGCAGTTACTCGAGGACGGACAATCAGCCCCAGCATTTT. Amino acids: CASSYSRTDNQPQHF.

The chain couples TRBV11-3 to TRBJ2-1; 12 nucleotides line up with TRBD2. The germline CDR1 and CDR2 sequences are SGHNT and YENEEA. The CDR3 covers 17 residues. The trim removed 2 bases at V and 1 base at J, leaving 3 bases unmatched. CDR3 loop: CASSLSSGRGSYNEQFF. The CDR3 nucleotides are TGTGCCAGCAGCTTATCTAGCGGGAGGGGGTCCTACAATGAGCAGTTCTTC.

This clone appeared a few times. This chain joins TRBV28 and TRBJ2-6; 7 bases fit TRBD1. V dropped 6 bases and J dropped 2; count of bases not matched to a gene: 7. Germline V CDR1 and CDR2: MDHEN, SYDVKM. The CDR3 runs to 16 residues. CDR3 amino acids: CASSTTGAPGANVLTF. CDR3 nucleotides: TGTGCCAGCAGCACCACAGGGGCCCCTGGGGCCAACGTCCTGACTTTC. Complete variable domain (other parts from reference TRBV28 and TRBJ2-6): DVKVTQSSRYLVKRTGEKVFLECVQDMDHENMFWYRQDPGLGLRLIYFSYDVKMKEKGDIPEGYSVSREKKERFSLILESASTNQTSMYLCASSTTGAPGANVLTFGAGSRLTVL.

The rearrangement uses TRBV15 and TRBJ1-1; D not resolved. The CDR3 consists of 13 residues. Trimming left V 4 bases short and J 0 bases short, with 6 bases between. Germline assignment: CDR1 LNHNV and CDR2 YYDKDF (reference sequence). In nucleotides, the CDR3 is TGTGCCACCAGCAACCGGGTGAACACTGAAGCTTTCTTT. This encodes CATSNRVNTEAFF.

Only one count was recorded for this clone. This sequence joins TRBV14 and TRBJ1-5, with D tentatively TRBD1 (5 bases). This CDR3 is 13 amino acids long. Trimming removed 4 bases at V and 7 bases at J, with 11 bases between. Germline CDR1 is SGHDN and CDR2 is FVKESK. CDR3 coding DNA: TGTGCCAGCAGCCGACAGATGCAACAGCCCCAGCATTTT. Translated: CASSRQMQQPQHF.

About this clone itself: The sample contains more than one DNA sequence encoding this CDR3. The chain joins TRBV28 to TRBJ1-5; D is unresolved. Per germline, CDR1 MDHEN and CDR2 SYDVKM. V dropped 4 bases and J dropped 1 base, with 8 bases sitting between them. CDR3 length: 14 residues. CDR3 DNA sequence: TGTGCCAGCAGTTCCGGCGGGAGCAATCAGCCCCAGCATTTT. This gives the protein CASSSGGSNQPQHF.